A selection of T cell receptor beta chains follows, all from one sample in a study of T cell responses to AZD1222 COVID-19 vaccine. TCRdb's copy holds only in-frame clones and misses some; the assay was immunoSEQ multiplex PCR. The profile shows 74,000 or so clones, about 85% of them singletons. Sequences were derived from peripheral blood, sampled on day 0 of AZD1222 vaccination. The origin of the receptors is an adult in good health. Each CDR3 is given with its conserved first and last residue. The order of the fields is clone size, D gene, J gene, V gene, CDR3 protein, CDR3 DNA. A D gene is named only where the DNA matches it firmly. Size tells how often a clone was seen (once, few, many) or the class of an expanded clone, and some rows leave it out.

-,TRBD1,TRBJ2-4,TRBV4-2,CASSQRTGTYIQYF,TGTGCCAGCAGCCAACGGACAGGGACGTACATTCAGTACTTC
-,TRBD2,TRBJ2-3,TRBV6-4,CASSDGGGSTDTQYF,TGTGCCAGCAGTGACGGGGGAGGGAGCACAGATACGCAGTATTTT
-,-,TRBJ1-5,TRBV7-2,CASSPAGGYNQPQHF,TGTGCCAGCAGCCCCGCCGGGGGATACAATCAGCCCCAGCATTTT
-,-,TRBJ2-7,TRBV7-2,CASSLAGGNAYEQYF,TGTGCCAGCAGCTTAGCCGGCGGTAACGCCTACGAGCAGTACTTC
-,-,TRBJ1-4,TRBV5-6,CASSLGTETEKLFF,TGTGCCAGCAGCTTGGGAACGGAGACTGAAAAACTGTTTTTT
once,-,TRBJ1-6,TRBV5-8,CASSIGRFYNSPLHF,TGTGCCAGCAGCATTGGACGGTTTTATAATTCACCCCTCCACTTT
-,-,TRBJ1-4,TRBV5-8,CASSPGTGLPTNEKLFF,TGTGCCAGCAGCCCGGGTACAGGGCTCCCAACTAATGAAAAACTGTTTTTT
-,TRBD2,TRBJ2-3,TRBV11-3,CASSLDRPGLAGGRADTQYF,TGTGCCAGCAGCTTAGATCGCCCCGGACTAGCGGGGGGGCGGGCAGATACGCAGTATTTT
-,-,TRBJ2-7,TRBV4-3,CASSQGGPASSYEQYF,TGCGCCAGCAGCCAAGGTGGGCCTGCAAGCTCCTACGAGCAGTACTTC
-,TRBD1,TRBJ2-7,TRBV19,CASSIDLGQRPYEQYF,TGTGCCAGTAGTATAGATCTGGGACAGAGACCGTACGAGCAGTACTTC
once,TRBD1,TRBJ1-2,TRBV28,CASLGAGGPGYGYTF,TGTGCCAGCTTAGGGGCAGGGGGCCCGGGGTATGGCTACACCTTC
-,TRBD1,TRBJ1-6,TRBV6-5,CASRRQGAGNSPLHF,TGTGCCAGCAGACGACAGGGGGCGGGTAATTCACCCCTCCACTTT
-,TRBD1,TRBJ1-6,TRBV18,CASSQGQGYNSPLHF,TGTGCCAGCTCACAGGGACAGGGCTATAATTCACCCCTCCACTTT
once,-,TRBJ1-5,TRBV6-5,CASSYSWQANQPQHF,TGTGCCAGCAGTTACTCGTGGCAGGCGAATCAGCCCCAGCATTTT
-,-,TRBJ1-6,TRBV19,CASKILGVDSPLHF,TGTGCCAGTAAGATCCTGGGGGTAGATTCACCCCTCCACTTT
-,-,TRBJ2-5,TRBV9,CASSVRGAGETQYF,TGTGCCAGCAGCGTACGGGGGGCCGGAGAGACCCAGTACTTC
-,-,TRBJ1-3,TRBV9,CASSALGQSLSGNTIYF,TGTGCCAGCAGCGCCCTAGGACAGAGCCTCTCTGGAAACACCATATATTTT
-,-,TRBJ1-2,TRBV11-2,CASSLVGSARYTF,TGTGCCAGCAGCTTAGTGGGTAGTGCCCGCTACACCTTC
-,-,TRBJ1-2,TRBV28,CASSLGPNYGYTF,TGTGCCAGCAGTTTAGGGCCCAACTATGGCTACACCTTC
-,-,TRBJ1-2,TRBV29-1,CSVAGQGNIGYTF,TGCAGCGTCGCGGGACAAGGGAACATTGGCTACACCTTC
-,-,TRBJ1-5,TRBV7-2,CASSLGARQPQHF,TGTGCCAGCAGCTTAGGGGCCCGGCAGCCCCAGCATTTT
-,-,TRBJ1-3,TRBV6-6,CASSSLNSGNTIYF,TGTGCCAGCAGTTCGCTCAACTCTGGAAACACCATATATTTT
few,TRBD1,TRBJ1-5,TRBV27,CASSPGGTGVLYQPQHF,TGTGCCAGCAGTCCAGGGGGCACCGGGGTTTTATATCAGCCCCAGCATTTT
-,TRBD1,TRBJ1-6,TRBV19,CASKSRQGLDSPLHF,TGTGCCAGTAAGTCGAGACAGGGGTTAGATTCACCCCTCCACTTT
-,TRBD1,TRBJ1-6,TRBV6-5,CASVGGASGSPLHF,TGTGCCAGCGTAGGGGGCGCATCTGGTTCACCCCTCCACTTT
-,-,TRBJ1-3,TRBV9,CASGKLTGHGNTIYF,TGTGCCAGCGGCAAACTTACAGGGCATGGAAACACCATATATTTT
-,TRBD1,TRBJ2-2,TRBV18,CASSPRQGAHTGELFF,TGTGCCAGCTCACCGAGGCAGGGGGCTCACACCGGGGAGCTGTTTTTT
-,-,TRBJ1-2,TRBV29-1,CSVTQRGDNYGYTF,TGCAGCGTGACACAAAGGGGGGATAACTATGGCTACACCTTC
-,-,TRBJ1-3,TRBV19,CASSTRGTDTIYF,TGTGCCAGTAGTACCCGGGGGACCGACACCATATATTTT
-,-,TRBJ1-1,TRBV5-4,CASSRPAGNTEAFF,TGTGCCAGCAGCAGACCGGCGGGGAACACTGAAGCTTTCTTT
-,-,TRBJ1-6,TRBV2,CASSEARGDPGNSPLHF,TGTGCCAGCAGTGAAGCAAGAGGAGATCCGGGTAATTCACCCCTCCACTTT
-,-,TRBJ2-7,TRBV5-1,CASSLHGEEQYF,TGCGCCAGCAGCTTGCACGGAGAGGAGCAGTACTTC
-,TRBD1,TRBJ1-2,TRBV19,CASSAQGAPRSEGYTF,TGTGCCAGTAGTGCCCAGGGGGCCCCGAGGTCTGAGGGCTACACCTTC
-,-,TRBJ1-4,TRBV5-1,CASSLVATTNEKLFF,TGCGCCAGCAGCTTGGTCGCGACAACTAATGAAAAACTGTTTTTT
-,TRBD1,TRBJ1-2,TRBV5-4,CASSFTTGGGYGYTF,TGTGCCAGCAGCTTCACGACAGGGGGAGGGTATGGCTACACCTTC
-,TRBD1,TRBJ2-5,TRBV19,CASSTGDRGQGTQYF,TGTGCCAGTAGTACTGGGGACAGGGGGCAGGGGACCCAGTACTTC
-,-,TRBJ1-3,TRBV6-5,CASAIDRGGNTIYF,TGTGCCAGCGCCATCGATAGGGGGGGAAACACCATATATTTT
-,TRBD1,TRBJ1-4,TRBV19,CASSTRTGEKLFF,TGTGCCAGTAGTACAAGGACAGGGGAAAAACTGTTTTTT
-,-,TRBJ2-5,TRBV18,CASSPAGSARETQYF,TGTGCCAGCTCACCAGCCGGGTCCGCTCGCGAGACCCAGTACTTC
-,-,TRBJ1-1,TRBV3-1/TRBV3-2,CASSLNTEAFF,TGTGCCAGCAGCCTGAACACTGAAGCTTTCTTT
-,TRBD2,TRBJ2-1,TRBV27,CASSSPSGTYNEQFF,TGTGCCAGCAGTTCCCCAAGCGGGACCTACAATGAGCAGTTCTTC
-,-,TRBJ2-1,TRBV18,CASSPFTGNEQFF,TGTGCCAGCTCACCGTTTACTGGGAATGAGCAGTTCTTC
-,TRBD1,TRBJ1-2,TRBV14,CASSPGTGRYGYTF,TGTGCCAGCAGCCCCGGGACAGGGAGGTATGGCTACACCTTC
-,TRBD2,TRBJ2-3,TRBV7-2,CASSSRGGWTDTQYF,TGTGCCAGCAGCTCACGGGGGGGCTGGACAGATACGCAGTATTTT
-,-,TRBJ2-7,TRBV7-9,CASSSRTTRVPYEQYF,TGTGCCAGCAGCTCCAGGACTACGCGGGTGCCCTACGAGCAGTACTTC